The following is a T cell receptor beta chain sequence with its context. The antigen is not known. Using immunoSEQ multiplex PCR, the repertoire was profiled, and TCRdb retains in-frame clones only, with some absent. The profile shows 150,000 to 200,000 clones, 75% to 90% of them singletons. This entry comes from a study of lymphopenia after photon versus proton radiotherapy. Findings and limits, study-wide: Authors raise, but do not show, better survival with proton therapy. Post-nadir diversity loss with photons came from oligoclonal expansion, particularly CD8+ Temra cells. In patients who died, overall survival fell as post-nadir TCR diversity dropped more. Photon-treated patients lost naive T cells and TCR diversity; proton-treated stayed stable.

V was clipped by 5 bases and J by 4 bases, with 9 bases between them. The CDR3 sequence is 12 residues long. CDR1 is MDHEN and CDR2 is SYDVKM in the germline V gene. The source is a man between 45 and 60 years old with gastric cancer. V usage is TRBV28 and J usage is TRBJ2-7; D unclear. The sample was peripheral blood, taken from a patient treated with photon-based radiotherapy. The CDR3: CASSEARYEQYF. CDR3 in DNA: TGTGCCAGCAGTGAAGCGCGGTACGAGCAGTACTTC.